This TCR beta chain was found in a study of graft-versus-host responses after intestinal transplantation. The wider study: Recipients received multivisceral, liver-intestinal, or isolated intestinal transplants. Tacrolimus and steroids were given for 2 to 3 years to all recipients after anti-thymocyte globulin induction.

On this clone itself: No antigen is known for it.

Sequencing was performed with immunoSEQ multiplex PCR; in TCRdb, only in-frame clones are kept and a portion is missing. Among fewer than 150,000 clones, approximately 92% were seen once, and the ten largest hold 0.16%. Study-wide results and caveats: GvH clone levels peaked in circulation, and this peak was associated with early post-transplant HvG declines.

With 2 bases removed from V and 3 bases from J, the gap between germline ends came to 10 bases. Germline CDR1 reads SGHTA; CDR2 reads FQGTGA. CDR3 size: 14 residues. The chain is built from TRBV7-3 and TRBJ1-1; perhaps TRBD1 as D (5 bases). The source was unstimulated CD4+ T cells sorted from spleen or lymph node cells, collected before intestinal transplant. This receptor was taken from a human donor who received an intestinal transplant. The CDR3 region has the DNA TGTGCCAGCAGCTTATTCCCGGGGGACACTGAAGCTTTCTTT. This translates into CASSLFPGDTEAFF.